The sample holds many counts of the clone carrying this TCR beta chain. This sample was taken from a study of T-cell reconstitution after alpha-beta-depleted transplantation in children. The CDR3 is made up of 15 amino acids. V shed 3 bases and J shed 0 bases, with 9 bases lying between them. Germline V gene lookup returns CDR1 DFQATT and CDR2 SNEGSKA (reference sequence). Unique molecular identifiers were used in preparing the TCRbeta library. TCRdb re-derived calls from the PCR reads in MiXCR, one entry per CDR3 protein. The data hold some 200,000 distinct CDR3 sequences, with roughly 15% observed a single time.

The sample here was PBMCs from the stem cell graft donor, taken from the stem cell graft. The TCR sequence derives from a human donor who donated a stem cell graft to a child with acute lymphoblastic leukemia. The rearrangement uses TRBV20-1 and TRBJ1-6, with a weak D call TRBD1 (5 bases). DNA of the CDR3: TGCAGTGCTAGGCAGGGCAGCTCCTATAATTCACCCCTCCACTTT. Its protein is CSARQGSSYNSPLHF.